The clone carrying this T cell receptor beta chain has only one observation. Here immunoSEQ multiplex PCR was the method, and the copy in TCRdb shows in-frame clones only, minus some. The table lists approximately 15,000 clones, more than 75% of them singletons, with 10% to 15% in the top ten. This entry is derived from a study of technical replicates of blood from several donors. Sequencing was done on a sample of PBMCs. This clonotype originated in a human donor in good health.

As DNA, the CDR3 is TGTGCCAGCAGGCGACAGGGACGGTACGAGCAGTACTTC. Translating it yields CASRRQGRYEQYF. The rearrangement uses TRBV27 and TRBJ2-7; TRBD1 agrees at 7 bases. The V gene's germline CDR1 is MNHEY and CDR2 SMNVEV (reference sequence). CDR3 length: 13 residues. The junction had 6 bases not matched to a gene; V was cut back by 6 bases and J by 4 bases.